The clone carrying this T cell receptor (beta chain) has more than one count but fewer than ten. The germline gives CDR1 ENHRY, CDR2 SYGVKD. The trim removed 10 bases at V and 3 bases at J, leaving 8 bases unmatched. The CDR3 extends over 15 amino acids. This sample stems from a study of T-cell reconstitution after alpha-beta-depleted transplantation in children. Unique molecular identifiers featured in how the TCRbeta library was prepared. TCRdb passed the PCR reads through MiXCR, listing each CDR3 protein once. The table lists some 550,000 distinct CDR3 sequences, 20% to 25% of them singletons. The input for sequencing was PBMCs, mostly from graft donor cells, taken 360 days after TCRalphabeta/CD19-depleted stem cell transplant. The clonotype comes from a boy in the first two years of life who had a stem cell transplant for acute myeloid leukemia, so the T cells may come from the graft donor. V and J are TRBV10-3 and TRBJ2-5; TRBD2 agrees at 13 bases. CDR3 residues: CATQGLAGKEETQYF. The CDR3 nucleotides read TGTGCCACCCAGGGACTAGCGGGGAAAGAAGAGACCCAGTACTTC.